These 10 T cell receptor beta chains came from one sample sequenced in a study of T cell responses to AZD1222 COVID-19 vaccine. Sequencing was performed with immunoSEQ multiplex PCR; in TCRdb, only in-frame clones are kept and a portion is missing. Here the sample spans 84,000 or so clones, more than 80% being singletons. The sample was peripheral blood, taken on day 0 of AZD1222 vaccination. All receptors come from an adult in good health.

The rearrangement joins TRBV19 to TRBJ1-1; unclear D gene. Trimming took off 2 bases at V and 7 bases at J, with 20 bases between the two ends. CDR3 length: 16 amino acids. In germline, CDR1 is LNHDA, CDR2 SQIVND (reference sequence). The CDR3 loop is CASSISFQTGDFEAFF. CDR3 DNA sequence: TGTGCCAGTAGTATATCGTTCCAAACGGGCGATTTTGAAGCTTTCTTT.

V is TRBV28 and J is TRBJ1-2, with 7 bases matching TRBD1. CDR1 MDHEN and CDR2 SYDVKM come from the germline V gene. The CDR3 runs to 14 residues. Losses at the gene ends were 2 bases for V and 6 bases for J; bases not matched to a gene: 6. The CDR3 DNA sequence: TGTGCCAGCAGTTTAAAATTAGGGGGCCATGGCTACACCTTC. Its translation is CASSLKLGGHGYTF.

The chain carries TRBV9 and TRBJ2-7; 9 nucleotides align to TRBD1. The CDR3 spans 15 residues. V lost 0 bases to trimming and J lost 2 bases; unmatched junction nucleotides: 3. The germline gives CDR1 SGDLS, CDR2 YYNGEE. This chain's CDR3 is CASSVGDRGTYEQYF. Here the CDR3 DNA reads TGTGCCAGCAGCGTAGGTGACAGGGGGACCTACGAGCAGTACTTC.

This sequence joins TRBV28 and TRBJ2-7; TRBD1 matches 8 bases. The CDR3 runs 15 residues. The ends lost 5 bases at V and 4 bases at J; junction bases unmatched: 10. Germline loops: CDR1 MDHEN, CDR2 SYDVKM. The CDR3 DNA follows: TGTGCCAGCAGTATAGCCGACAGGGGTGGTTACGAGCAGTACTTC. Protein sequence: CASSIADRGGYEQYF.

The chain uses TRBV2 and TRBJ1-2, with D uncertain. The CDR3 contains 12 residues. Germline V gives CDR1 SNHLY, CDR2 FYNNEI. The V and J ends lost 8 bases and 4 bases respectively, with 11 bases between them. This chain's CDR3 is CASYPTIYGYTF. CDR3 coding DNA: TGTGCCAGCTACCCAACTATCTATGGCTACACCTTC.

The chain has TRBV11-3 and TRBJ1-6; 9 bases agree with TRBD1. Germline V lookup: CDR1 SGHNT, CDR2 YENEEA. V lost 4 bases to trimming and J lost 5 bases; unmatched junction nucleotides: 6. The CDR3 has 16 residues. CDR3 amino acids: CASSSTGGYNNSPLHF. DNA of the CDR3: TGTGCCAGCAGCTCTACAGGGGGCTATAATAATTCACCCCTCCACTTT.

The chain combines TRBV4-2 with TRBJ1-4; D remains ambiguous. Germline-derived CDR1 and CDR2 are LGHNA and YNFKEQ. The V and J ends lost 0 bases and 8 bases respectively, with 13 bases between them. The CDR3 runs 15 residues. The DNA of the CDR3 is TGTGCCAGCAGCCAAGAAAGGCAGGCAGGAGAAAAACTGTTTTTT. Residues: CASSQERQAGEKLFF.

The V call is TRBV6-6, the J call TRBJ1-1, with no clear D. The CDR3 runs 13 residues. Germline V gives CDR1 MNHNY, CDR2 SVGAGI (reference sequence). Trimming cost V 0 bases and J 0 bases, with 2 bases left between them. CDR3 in amino acids: CASSYSLNTEAFF. The CDR3 DNA is TGTGCCAGCAGTTACTCACTGAACACTGAAGCTTTCTTT.

The DNA of the CDR3 is TGTGCCAGCAGTGAGGGTTGGGGACAGAAAAACATTCAGTACTTC. Its protein product is CASSEGWGQKNIQYF. V is TRBV6-1 and J is TRBJ2-4; 7 nucleotides line up with TRBD1. The ends lost 3 bases at V and 4 bases at J; junction bases unmatched: 6. Germline CDR1 and CDR2: MNHNS and SASEGT. This CDR3 has 15 amino acids.

V usage is TRBV3-1 (or the pseudogene TRBV3-2) and J usage is TRBJ2-1, with D uncertain. The V gene's germline CDR1 is LGHDT and CDR2 YNNKEL (reference sequence). The V end was cut by 0 bases, the J end by 0 bases, with 12 bases between. CDR3 length equals 17 residues. The CDR3 loop is CASSQDLYQVSYNEQFF. Written as DNA, the CDR3 is TGTGCCAGCAGCCAAGATCTTTATCAGGTCTCCTACAATGAGCAGTTCTTC.